This T cell receptor beta chain was identified during a study of T cell repertoires and HLA-DP antigens. Germline loops: CDR1 SEHNR, CDR2 FQNEAQ (reference sequence). CDR3 size: 17 residues. Trimming at V came to 5 bases and at J to 4 bases, leaving 15 bases not matched to a gene. General study points: Against both alloantigens, CD137+ clonality was similar, approximately 0.41.

Untouched CD4+ T cells were bead-isolated at about 98% purity. The assay was immunoSEQ multiplex PCR, and TCRdb's table has in-frame clones only and misses some. The profile shows approximately 90,000 clones, around nine tenths of them singletons. Turning to this clone: Its antigen is still unknown.

The chain has TRBV7-9 and TRBJ2-5; TRBD2 agrees at 8 bases. The specimen was CD4+ T cells from PBMCs. The receptor was derived from a man aged 50-60 years in good health and CMV-seronegative. CDR3 sequence: CASSLSKGSGNRETQYF. CDR3 coding DNA: TGTGCCAGCAGCCTCTCCAAAGGTAGCGGGAATAGAGAGACCCAGTACTTC.